This is a list of T cell receptor beta chains from one sample in a study of T cells after yellow fever vaccination. TCRdb fed the 5' RACE reads into MiXCR, producing one record per CDR3 protein. The sample holds around 590,000 distinct CDR3 sequences, 12% seen once. The material was PBMCs, obtained on the day of the yellow fever booster vaccination. The receptors stem from a man younger than 40 who received the YFV17D yellow fever vaccine. Each CDR3 is given with its conserved first and last residue. The size entry is marked missing in some rows and otherwise reads once, few, many or a size class.

cdr3_aa | clone_size | cdr3_length | v_call
CSVKDSSSYNEQFF | few | 14 | TRBV29-1
CASSLDQDQFF | few | 11 | TRBV11-2
CASSLGHGTSGTLGGRETQYF | NA | 21 | TRBV11-2
CASSPRMGNSGNTIYF | NA | 16 | TRBV18
CASSHRGLVRNEQFF | few | 15 | TRBV27
CASFSDRITTNTGELFF | few | 17 | TRBV19
CSARLTTSNQPQHF | NA | 14 | TRBV20-1
CAISAGQGKDGTQYF | few | 15 | TRBV10-3
CASSESTGTYEQYF | few | 14 | TRBV5-1
CASSESVQGYEQYF | NA | 14 | TRBV25-1
CASIPRRGGYNEQFF | few | 15 | TRBV7-9
CASSLSIGNEQYF | NA | 13 | TRBV27
CASSRAIVGGSYNEQFF | few | 17 | TRBV4-3
CSAYSGLAGSDTQYF | few | 15 | TRBV20-1
CATGSGGEQYF | NA | 11 | TRBV10-2
CASSSTWGAGTEAFF | many | 15 | TRBV5-1
CASSQEVRVNEQFF | NA | 14 | TRBV3-1
CASSATKYEQYF | NA | 12 | TRBV7-2
CAWRGQGSYEQYF | few | 13 | TRBV30
CASSRQGSDTQYF | many | 13 | TRBV18
CASTGGDRDPLGYEQYF | few | 17 | TRBV21-1
CSVDLQGYTEAFF | few | 13 | TRBV29-1
CASSDLAGWDEQFF | many | 14 | TRBV5-1
CASSFSRGDSPLHF | NA | 14 | TRBV5-4
CASSPVAESSYNEQFF | few | 16 | TRBV7-2
CASSSGESRGSAFF | NA | 14 | TRBV5-1
CSAWKGPGLDETQYF | NA | 15 | TRBV20-1
CASGVAYEQYF | few | 11 | TRBV25-1
CASSYGGHKGRETQYF | NA | 16 | TRBV6-5
CASSRRAGASYEQYF | many | 15 | TRBV7-2
CATTTGGPYQETQYF | few | 15 | TRBV15
CSVEEVGFEQFF | NA | 12 | TRBV29-1
CASSPQGIDEKLFF | NA | 14 | TRBV5-1
CASSRDWEQYF | many | 11 | TRBV5-1
CAISDGPSLSEQYF | many | 14 | TRBV10-3